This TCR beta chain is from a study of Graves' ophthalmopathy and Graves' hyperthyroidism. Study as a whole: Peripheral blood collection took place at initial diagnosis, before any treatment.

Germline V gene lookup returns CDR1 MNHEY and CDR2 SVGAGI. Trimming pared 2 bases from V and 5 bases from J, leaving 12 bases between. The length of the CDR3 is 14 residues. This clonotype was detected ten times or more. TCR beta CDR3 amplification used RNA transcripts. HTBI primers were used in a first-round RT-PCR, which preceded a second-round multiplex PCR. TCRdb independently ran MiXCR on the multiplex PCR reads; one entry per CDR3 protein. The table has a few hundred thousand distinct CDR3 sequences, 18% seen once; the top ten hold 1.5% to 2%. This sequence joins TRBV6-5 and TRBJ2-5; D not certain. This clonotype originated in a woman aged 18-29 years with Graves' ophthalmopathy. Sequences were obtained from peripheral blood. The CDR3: CASSYGSFGETQYF. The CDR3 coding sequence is TGTGCCAGCAGTTACGGCTCATTTGGGGAGACCCAGTACTTC.